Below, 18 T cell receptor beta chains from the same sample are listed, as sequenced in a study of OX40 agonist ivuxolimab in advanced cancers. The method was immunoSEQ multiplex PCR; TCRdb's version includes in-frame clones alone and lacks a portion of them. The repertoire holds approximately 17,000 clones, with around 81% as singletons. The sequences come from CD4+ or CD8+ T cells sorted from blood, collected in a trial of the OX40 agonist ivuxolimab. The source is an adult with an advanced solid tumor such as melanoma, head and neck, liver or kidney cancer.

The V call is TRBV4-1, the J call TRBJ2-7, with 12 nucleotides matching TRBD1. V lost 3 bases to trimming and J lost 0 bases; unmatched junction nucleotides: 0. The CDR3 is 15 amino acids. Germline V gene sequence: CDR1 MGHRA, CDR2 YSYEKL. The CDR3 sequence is CASSQGQGASYEQYF. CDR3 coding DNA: TGCGCCAGCAGCCAGGGACAGGGGGCCTCCTACGAGCAGTACTTC.

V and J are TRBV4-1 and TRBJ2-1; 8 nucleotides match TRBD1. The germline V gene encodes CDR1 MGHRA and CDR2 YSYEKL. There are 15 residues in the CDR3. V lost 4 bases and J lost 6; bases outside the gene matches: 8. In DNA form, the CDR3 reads TGCGCCAGCAGCCCCTCCACAGGGGGTCGCAATGAGCAGTTCTTC. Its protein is CASSPSTGGRNEQFF.

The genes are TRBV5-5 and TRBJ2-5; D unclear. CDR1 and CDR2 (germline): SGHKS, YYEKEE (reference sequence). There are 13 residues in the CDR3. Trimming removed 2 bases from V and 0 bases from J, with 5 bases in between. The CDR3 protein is CASSFMDQETQYF. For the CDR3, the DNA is TGTGCCAGCAGCTTTATGGACCAAGAGACCCAGTACTTC.

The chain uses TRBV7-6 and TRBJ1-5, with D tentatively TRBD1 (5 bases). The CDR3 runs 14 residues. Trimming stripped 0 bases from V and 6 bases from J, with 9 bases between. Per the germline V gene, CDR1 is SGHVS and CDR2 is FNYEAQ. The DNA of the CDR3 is TGTGCCAGCAGCTTAGCAGGGGTAGGTCAGCCCCAGCATTTT. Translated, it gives CASSLAGVGQPQHF.

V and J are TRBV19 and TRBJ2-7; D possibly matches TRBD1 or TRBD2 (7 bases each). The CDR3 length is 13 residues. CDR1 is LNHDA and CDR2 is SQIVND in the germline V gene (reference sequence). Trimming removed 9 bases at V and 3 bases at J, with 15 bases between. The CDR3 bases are TGTGCCAGCTCAGCGGGACAGAACTACGAGCAGTACTTC. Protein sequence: CASSAGQNYEQYF.

DNA for the CDR3: TGCAGTGCCGTCCAATGGGGCGAGCAGTACTTC. Translating gives CSAVQWGEQYF. This chain uses TRBV20-1 with TRBJ2-7; D gene ambiguous. Trimming took 6 bases from V and 6 from J, leaving 12 bases between them. Germline V gene data show CDR1 as DFQATT and CDR2 as SNEGSKA (reference sequence). The CDR3 has 11 amino acids.

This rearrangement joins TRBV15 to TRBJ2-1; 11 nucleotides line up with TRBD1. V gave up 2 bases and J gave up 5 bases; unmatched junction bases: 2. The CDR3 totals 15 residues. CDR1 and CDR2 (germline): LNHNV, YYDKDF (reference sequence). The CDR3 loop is CATSRWTGGNNEQFF. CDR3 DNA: TGTGCCACCAGCAGATGGACAGGGGGCAACAATGAGCAGTTCTTC.

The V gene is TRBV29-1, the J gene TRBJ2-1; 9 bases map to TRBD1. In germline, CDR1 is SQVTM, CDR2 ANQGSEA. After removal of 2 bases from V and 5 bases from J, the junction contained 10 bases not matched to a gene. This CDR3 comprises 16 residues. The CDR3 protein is CSVESRPDRGHNEQFF. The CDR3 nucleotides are TGCAGCGTTGAATCCCGACCGGACAGGGGACACAATGAGCAGTTCTTC.

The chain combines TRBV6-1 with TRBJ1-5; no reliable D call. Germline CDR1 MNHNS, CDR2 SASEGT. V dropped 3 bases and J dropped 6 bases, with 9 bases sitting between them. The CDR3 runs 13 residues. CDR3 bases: TGTGCCAGCAGTGAGCTAAATGCTCAGCCCCAGCATTTT. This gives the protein CASSELNAQPQHF.

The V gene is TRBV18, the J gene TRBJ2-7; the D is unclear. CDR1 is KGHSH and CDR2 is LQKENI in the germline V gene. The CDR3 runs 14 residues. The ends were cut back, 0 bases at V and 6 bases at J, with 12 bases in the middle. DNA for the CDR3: TGTGCCAGCTCACCACCGATGCTTGGCGGCGAGCAGTACTTC. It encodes CASSPPMLGGEQYF.

CDR3 residues: CASSLAIQGMNTEAFF. In DNA, the CDR3 is TGCGCCAGCAGCTTGGCCATACAGGGGATGAACACTGAAGCTTTCTTT. The rearrangement links TRBV5-1 to TRBJ1-1; the match to TRBD1 covers 7 bases. The CDR3 loop spans 16 amino acids. V lost 0 bases to trimming and J lost 0 bases; unmatched junction nucleotides: 5. Per germline, CDR1 SGHRS and CDR2 YFSETQ.

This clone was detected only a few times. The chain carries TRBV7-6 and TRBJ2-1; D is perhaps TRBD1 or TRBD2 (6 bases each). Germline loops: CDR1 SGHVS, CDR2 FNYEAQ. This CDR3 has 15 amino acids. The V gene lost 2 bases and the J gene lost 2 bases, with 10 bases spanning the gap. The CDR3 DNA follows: TGTGCCAGCAGCTTAATCGGGGGCGCCTACAATGAGCAGTTCTTC. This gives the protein CASSLIGGAYNEQFF.

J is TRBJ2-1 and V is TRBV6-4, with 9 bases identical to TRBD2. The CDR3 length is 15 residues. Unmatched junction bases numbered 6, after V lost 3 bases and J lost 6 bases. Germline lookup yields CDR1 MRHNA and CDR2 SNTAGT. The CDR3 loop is CASSERGGASNEQFF. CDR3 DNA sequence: TGTGCCAGCAGTGAACGCGGGGGGGCTTCCAATGAGCAGTTCTTC.

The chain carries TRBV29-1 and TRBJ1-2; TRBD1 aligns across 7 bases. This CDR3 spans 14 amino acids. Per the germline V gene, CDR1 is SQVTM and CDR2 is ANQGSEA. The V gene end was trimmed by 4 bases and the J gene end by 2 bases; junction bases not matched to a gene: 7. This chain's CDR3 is CSVAPMTGNYGYTF. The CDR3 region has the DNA TGCAGCGTTGCACCCATGACAGGGAACTATGGCTACACCTTC.

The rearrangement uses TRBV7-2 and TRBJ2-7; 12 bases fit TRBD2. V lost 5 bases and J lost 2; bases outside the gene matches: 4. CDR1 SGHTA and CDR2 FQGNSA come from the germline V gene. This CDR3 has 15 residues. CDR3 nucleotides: TGTGCCAGCAGCCCCCGACTAGCGGGGGCCTACGAGCAGTACTTC. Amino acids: CASSPRLAGAYEQYF.

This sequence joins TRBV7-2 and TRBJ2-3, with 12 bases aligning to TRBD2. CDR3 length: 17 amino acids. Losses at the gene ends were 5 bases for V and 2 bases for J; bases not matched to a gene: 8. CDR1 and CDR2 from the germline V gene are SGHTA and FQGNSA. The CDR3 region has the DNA TGTGCCAGCAGCCAGCCGAGGACTAGCGGGAACACAGATACGCAGTATTTT. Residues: CASSQPRTSGNTDTQYF.

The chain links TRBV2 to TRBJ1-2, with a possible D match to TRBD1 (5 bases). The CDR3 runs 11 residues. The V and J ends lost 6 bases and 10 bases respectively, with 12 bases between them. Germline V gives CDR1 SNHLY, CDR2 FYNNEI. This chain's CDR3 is CASRDGHLYTF. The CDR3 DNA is TGTGCCAGCAGAGATGGACATCTCTACACCTTC.

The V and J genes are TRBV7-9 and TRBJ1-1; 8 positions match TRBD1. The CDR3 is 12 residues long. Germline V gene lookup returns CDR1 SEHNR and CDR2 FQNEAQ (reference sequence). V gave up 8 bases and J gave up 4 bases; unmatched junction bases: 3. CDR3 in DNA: TGTGCCAGCGCCACAGGGGGCACTGAAGCTTTCTTT. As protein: CASATGGTEAFF.